This record concerns one TCR beta chain sequence. Its target is not known. The repertoire was sequenced with immunoSEQ multiplex PCR; TCRdb's copy has only in-frame clones and lacks some. The sample yields around 69,000 clones, 80% to 90% seen once. This sample is part of a study of OX40 agonist ivuxolimab in advanced cancers. As for the study in general: Treatment received earlier with anti-PD-1, anti-PD-L1 or anti-CTLA-4 agents was allowed, and around 40% had some. Partial responses were achieved by three patients, one with hepatocellular carcinoma and two with cutaneous melanoma. Study-level results: With doses of 0.1 to 3.0 mg/kg, CD4+ and CD8+ blood T cells had undergone clonal expansion by week 6.

Losses at the gene ends were 4 bases for V and 4 bases for J; bases not matched to a gene: 5. CDR3 length: 16 amino acids. The germline gives CDR1 SGHNT, CDR2 YYREEE (reference sequence). This TCR derives from an adult with an advanced solid tumor such as melanoma, head and neck, liver or kidney cancer. The rearrangement joins TRBV5-4 to TRBJ2-3, with TRBD2 matching over 14 bases. The material sequenced was CD4+ or CD8+ T cells sorted from blood, taken in a trial of the OX40 agonist ivuxolimab. CDR3 in DNA: TGTGCCAGCAGCCCAAGACTAGCGGGAGGGCCAGATACGCAGTATTTT. It translates to CASSPRLAGGPDTQYF.